This entry describes one T cell receptor beta chain. The antigen is unknown. This CDR3 region has 15 residues. Germline loops: CDR1 SNHLY, CDR2 FYNNEI. With 4 bases clipped from V and 8 bases from J, the junction kept 9 bases outside the gene matches. PCR primers comprised 60 Vbeta and 13 Jbeta primers. Sequencing used immunoSEQ multiplex PCR; TCRdb keeps in-frame clones, though not all of them. The data show about 140,000 clones, approximately 78% seen once. The data were taken from a study of cytomegalovirus exposure and HLA in healthy donors. Study-wide context: Of a few hundred genotyped donors, around 86% grouped in the Caucasian-associated ancestry cluster. Whole-study results and caveats: Researchers reported in a later analysis that a missense DCLRE1C variant was tied to TCR beta V- and J-gene trimming.

The sequenced sample consisted of PBMCs. The rearrangement joins TRBV2 to TRBJ2-1, with TRBD2 identical over 9 bases. This sequence was found in a man aged 18 to 29 in good health and CMV-seropositive. The CDR3 DNA reads TGTGCCAGCAGTGTTGGTAGCGGGAGTAAATATGAGCAGTTCTTC. It encodes CASSVGSGSKYEQFF.